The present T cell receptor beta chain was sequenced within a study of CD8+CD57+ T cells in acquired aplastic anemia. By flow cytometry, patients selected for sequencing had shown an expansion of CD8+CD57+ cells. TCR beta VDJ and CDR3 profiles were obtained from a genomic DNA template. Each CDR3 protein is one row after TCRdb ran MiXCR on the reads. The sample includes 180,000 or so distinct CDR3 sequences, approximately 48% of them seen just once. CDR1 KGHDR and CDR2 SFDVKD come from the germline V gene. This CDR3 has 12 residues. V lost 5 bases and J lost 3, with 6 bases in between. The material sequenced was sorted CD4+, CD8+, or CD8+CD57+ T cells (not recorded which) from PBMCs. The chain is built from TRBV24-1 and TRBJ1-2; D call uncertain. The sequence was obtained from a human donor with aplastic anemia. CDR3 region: CATSAEHYGYTF. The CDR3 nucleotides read TGTGCCACCAGTGCAGAGCACTATGGCTACACCTTC.